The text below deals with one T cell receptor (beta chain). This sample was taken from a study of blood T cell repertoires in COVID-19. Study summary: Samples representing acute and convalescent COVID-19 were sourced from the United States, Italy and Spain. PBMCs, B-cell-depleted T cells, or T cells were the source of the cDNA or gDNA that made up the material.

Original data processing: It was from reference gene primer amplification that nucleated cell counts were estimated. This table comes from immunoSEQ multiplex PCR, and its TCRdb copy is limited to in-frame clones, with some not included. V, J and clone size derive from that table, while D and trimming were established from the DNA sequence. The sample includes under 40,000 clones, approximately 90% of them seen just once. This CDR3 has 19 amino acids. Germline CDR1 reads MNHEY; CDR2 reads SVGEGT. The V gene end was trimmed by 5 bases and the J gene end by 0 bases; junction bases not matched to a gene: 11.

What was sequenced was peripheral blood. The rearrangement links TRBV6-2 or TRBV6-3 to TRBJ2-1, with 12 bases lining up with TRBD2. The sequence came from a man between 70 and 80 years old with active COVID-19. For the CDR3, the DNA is TGTGCCAGCAGTCGGACGGGACTAGCGGGCCGGAGCTCCTACAATGAGCAGTTCTTC. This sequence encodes CASSRTGLAGRSSYNEQFF.